What follows are 27 T cell receptor beta chains derived from one specimen sequenced in a study of glioma-infiltrating T cells after dendritic cell vaccination. The data were produced by immunoSEQ multiplex PCR, yet TCRdb's version contains in-frame clones alone and is incomplete. The table shows approximately 85,000 clones, with 85% occurring only once. The sample's time point: after dendritic cell vaccination, including at tumor progression/relapse. This material consisted of blood, taken after dendritic cell vaccination. These receptors originate from a human donor with glioblastoma.

This chain joins TRBV29-1 and TRBJ1-1; no reliable D call. The CDR3 is 13 amino acids. Germline V gene data show CDR1 as SQVTM and CDR2 as ANQGSEA. The V and J ends lost 7 bases and 6 bases respectively, with 18 bases between them. The chain's CDR3 is CSALTVGVAEAFF. In DNA form, the CDR3 reads TGCAGCGCCCTGACGGTCGGGGTTGCTGAAGCTTTCTTT. Filled out from reference TRBV29-1 and TRBJ1-1, the complete variable domain reads SAVISQKPSRDICQRGTSLTIQCQVDSQVTMMFWYRQQPGQSLTLIATANQGSEATYESGFVIDKFPISRPNLTFSTLTVSNMSPEDSSIYLCSALTVGVAEAFFGQGTRLTVV.

CDR3 coding DNA: TGTGCCAGCAGTTTACTAGCGGGGAACACCCCCTACGAGCAGTACTTC. It yields the protein CASSLLAGNTPYEQYF. The chain joins TRBV27 to TRBJ2-7, with 9 bases identical to TRBD2. V dropped 2 bases and J dropped 2; count of bases not matched to a gene: 7. The CDR3 runs to 16 residues. Germline V gene sequence: CDR1 MNHEY, CDR2 SMNVEV (reference sequence).

The chain couples TRBV30 to TRBJ2-1; the D gene is possibly TRBD1 (7 bases). This CDR3 region has 13 residues. Per the germline V gene, CDR1 is GTSNPN and CDR2 is SVGIG (reference sequence). V shed 8 bases and J shed 9 bases, with 20 bases lying between them. In DNA, the CDR3 is TGTGCCCGCCGCGGGACAGAGTATGGTGAGCAGTTCTTC. Amino acid sequence: CARRGTEYGEQFF.

The J gene is TRBJ2-3, the V gene TRBV19; 10 bases are a match to TRBD2. The ends lost 3 bases at V and 2 bases at J; junction bases unmatched: 2. The CDR3 has 15 amino acids. Looked up from germline, CDR1 is LNHDA and CDR2 is SQIVND (reference sequence). As DNA, the CDR3 is TGTGCCAGTAGTATCCTAGCGGGAGTCACAGATACGCAGTATTTT. This gives the protein CASSILAGVTDTQYF.

This clone was picked up one time. CDR3 protein: CASSLARQDNSNQPQHF. In DNA form, the CDR3 reads TGTGCCAGCAGCTTAGCCCGACAAGATAATAGCAATCAGCCCCAGCATTTT. The chain recombines TRBV11-2 with TRBJ1-5; D remains ambiguous. V gave up 1 base and J gave up 0 bases, with 13 bases separating them. This CDR3 has 17 amino acids. Germline V gene data show CDR1 as SGHAT and CDR2 as FQNNGV.

This clone was counted a few times. The chain recombines TRBV7-9 with TRBJ1-4, with D maybe TRBD1 (6 bases). Germline V gene data show CDR1 as SEHNR and CDR2 as FQNEAQ (reference sequence). The CDR3 has 15 amino acids. V was clipped by 1 base and J by 5 bases, with 11 bases between them. The CDR3 DNA follows: TGTGCCAGCAGCTTAGTGACAGGTCTCAATGAAAAACTGTTTTTT. Its translation: CASSLVTGLNEKLFF.

This clone occurred a few times. The rearrangement links TRBV4-3 to TRBJ2-7; TRBD2 agrees at 7 bases. Germline CDR1 reads LGHNA; CDR2 reads YSLEER. The CDR3 consists of 15 residues. Germline trimming cut 2 bases from V and 3 bases from J; bases unmatched to any gene: 7. Here the CDR3 DNA reads TGCGCCAGCAGCCAAAAACGGGAGGTTTACTACGAGCAGTACTTC. This sequence encodes CASSQKREVYYEQYF.

The chain has TRBV2 and TRBJ1-4, with a weak D call TRBD1 (6 bases). The CDR3 has 14 residues. Looked up from germline, CDR1 is SNHLY and CDR2 is FYNNEI. With 9 bases removed from V and 3 bases from J, the gap between germline ends came to 14 bases. The CDR3 DNA is TGTGCCAGTACCAAACAGGGATCTAATGAAAAACTGTTTTTT. It specifies CASTKQGSNEKLFF.

This clone was seen a single time. The chain employs TRBV4-1 and TRBJ2-3; 7 nucleotides line up with TRBD1. The CDR3 totals 16 residues. The germline CDR1 and CDR2 sequences are MGHRA and YSYEKL. V shed 2 bases and J 2 bases; nucleotides not matched to a gene: 7. CDR3 loop: CASSQLQGTDTDTQYF. The CDR3 region has the DNA TGCGCCAGCAGCCAACTCCAGGGGACAGACACAGATACGCAGTATTTT.

The gene calls are TRBV6-1 and TRBJ1-5, with D possibly matching TRBD1 (5 bases). The V end lost 3 bases, the J end lost 4 bases, and 10 bases lay between the germline ends. CDR1 MNHNS and CDR2 SASEGT come from the germline V gene. The length of the CDR3 is 14 residues. The CDR3 nucleotides are TGTGCCAGCAGTGAGGGACGGGGGAATCAGCCCCAGCATTTT. Protein sequence: CASSEGRGNQPQHF.

The chain couples TRBV6-5 to TRBJ1-3, with D maybe TRBD1 (5 bases). Trimming took 6 bases from V and 0 from J, leaving 12 bases between them. CDR1 and CDR2 (germline): MNHEY, SVGAGI. The CDR3 has 15 residues. The CDR3 sequence: CASRIDRSSGNTIYF. CDR3 DNA sequence: TGTGCCAGCAGGATCGACAGAAGCTCTGGAAACACCATATATTTT.

The rearrangement joins TRBV18 to TRBJ2-2, with a weak D call TRBD1 (6 bases). The germline CDR1 and CDR2 sequences are KGHSH and LQKENI. There are 14 residues in the CDR3. V lost 3 bases and J 7 bases, leaving 12 bases between the germline ends. The CDR3 spells CASSPIQGVGELFF. The DNA of the CDR3 is TGTGCCAGCTCACCGATACAGGGTGTCGGGGAGCTGTTTTTT. Full variable domain (remainder filled in from reference TRBV18 and TRBJ2-2): NAGVMQNPRHLVRRRGQEARLRCSPMKGHSHVYWYRQLPEEGLKFMVYLQKENIIDESGMPKERFSAEFPKEGPSILRIQQVVRGDSAAYFCASSPIQGVGELFFGEGSRLTVL.

V gene TRBV7-9 combines with J gene TRBJ1-1; no reliable D call. Per germline, CDR1 SEHNR and CDR2 FQNEAQ (reference sequence). The V end was cut by 2 bases, the J end by 1 base, with 11 bases between. The CDR3 covers 15 residues. The CDR3 region is CASSLRGGPNTEAFF. DNA for the CDR3: TGTGCCAGCAGCTTAAGAGGAGGCCCGAACACTGAAGCTTTCTTT.

This chain uses TRBV19 with TRBJ2-7, with 10 bases aligning to TRBD1. The CDR3 is 13 residues long. The germline CDR1 and CDR2 sequences are LNHDA and SQIVND (reference sequence). V was pared by 6 bases and J by 7 bases, with 6 bases of the junction left unmatched. The chain's CDR3 is CASSTTGGGEQYF. The DNA for the CDR3 is TGTGCCAGTAGCACGACAGGGGGCGGAGAGCAGTACTTC.

Only a few counts were recorded for this clone. This chain links TRBV5-6 with TRBJ1-2; 10 bases are shared with TRBD1. The junction had 7 bases not matched to a gene; V was cut back by 4 bases and J by 4 bases. Germline CDR1 and CDR2: SGHDT and YYEEEE. The CDR3 runs 15 residues. The DNA for the CDR3 is TGTGCCAGCAGCCCGGGACAGGGGAGCCTCTATGGCTACACCTTC. Its protein is CASSPGQGSLYGYTF.

The chain uses TRBV6-5 and TRBJ1-2, with TRBD1 matching 8 bases. Trimming took 8 bases from V and 2 from J; bases not matched to a gene: 7. Germline V lookup: CDR1 MNHEY, CDR2 SVGAGI. The CDR3 is 14 amino acids. The CDR3, as DNA: TGTGCCAGCGCCAGACAGGGGCCCAACTATGGCTACACCTTC. It specifies CASARQGPNYGYTF.

As concerns this clone: Other nucleotide sequences from this sample produce the same CDR3. The chain recombines TRBV9 with TRBJ2-3, with 10 bases aligning to TRBD2. The germline CDR1 and CDR2 sequences are SGDLS and YYNGEE. The CDR3 totals 16 residues. Losses at the gene ends were 0 bases for V and 1 base for J; bases not matched to a gene: 2. The chain's CDR3 is CASSVGTSGRTDTQYF. The CDR3 DNA reads as TGTGCCAGCAGCGTAGGGACTAGCGGACGCACAGATACGCAGTATTTT.

The chain carries TRBV28 and TRBJ2-7, with TRBD1 matching 9 bases. The germline V gene encodes CDR1 MDHEN and CDR2 SYDVKM. V lost 4 bases, J lost 2 bases, and 6 bases stayed unmatched. This CDR3 is 15 amino acids long. The CDR3 bases are TGTGCCAGCAGTTCCGCCGGGACAGGGCCCTACGAGCAGTACTTC. This gives the protein CASSSAGTGPYEQYF.

This clone showed up just once. The CDR3 DNA is TGTGCCAGCAGGTTAAGACTAGCGGACTCAGGGGAGCAGTACTTC. This translates into CASRLRLADSGEQYF. This chain connects TRBV7-8 to TRBJ2-7; 9 bases are shared with TRBD2. CDR3 length equals 15 residues. Germline V gene sequence: CDR1 SGHVS, CDR2 FQNEAQ. V lost 6 bases, J lost 7 bases, and 13 bases stayed unmatched. The full variable domain, rest sourced from reference TRBV7-8 and TRBJ2-7, is GAGVSQSPRYKVAKRGQDVALRCDPISGHVSLFWYQQALGQGPEFLTYFQNEAQLDKSGLPSDRFFAERPEGSVSTLKIQRTQQEDSAVYLCASRLRLADSGEQYFGPGTRLTVT.

J is TRBJ1-4 and V is TRBV6-1; possibly TRBD1 for D (5 bases). Germline CDR1 is MNHNS and CDR2 is SASEGT. Trimming stripped 7 bases from V and 5 bases from J, with 11 bases between. The CDR3 runs to 13 residues. CDR3 residues: CASMRGDNEKLFF. The CDR3 bases are TGTGCCAGCATGCGGGGGGACAATGAAAAACTGTTTTTT.

The chain uses TRBV28 and TRBJ2-7; perhaps TRBD2 as D (6 bases). Germline CDR1 MDHEN, CDR2 SYDVKM. Trimming took 5 bases from V and 3 from J, leaving 17 bases between them. The CDR3 consists of 15 residues. The CDR3 here is CASSPHGGALYEQYF. In DNA form, the CDR3 reads TGTGCCAGCAGTCCCCATGGCGGGGCCCTCTACGAGCAGTACTTC.

The chain employs TRBV6-5 and TRBJ1-2, with 7 bases aligning to TRBD1. This CDR3 spans 12 amino acids. V lost 6 bases, J lost 4 bases, and 2 bases stayed unmatched. Germline lookup yields CDR1 MNHEY and CDR2 SVGAGI. The CDR3 is CASSRQGYGYTF. The DNA of the CDR3 is TGTGCCAGCAGCCGACAGGGCTATGGCTACACCTTC.

This clone was counted once. Distinct nucleotide sequences in the sample also encode this CDR3. This chain connects TRBV5-4 to TRBJ2-7; 8 positions match TRBD2. Unmatched junction bases numbered 4, after V lost 4 bases and J lost 4 bases. The CDR3 length is 13 residues. Per germline, CDR1 SGHNT and CDR2 YYREEE (reference sequence). The CDR3, as DNA: TGTGCCAGCAGCCGAAGCGGGAGTTACGAGCAGTACTTC. Its translation is CASSRSGSYEQYF.

This clone came up a few times. The rearrangement uses TRBV5-1 and TRBJ1-2, with D possibly TRBD1 on 6 matching bases. The germline gives CDR1 SGHRS, CDR2 YFSETQ. The CDR3 length is 13 residues. V was clipped by 6 bases and J by 4 bases, with 13 bases between them. The CDR3 protein is CASTPLQGYGYTF. The CDR3 region has the DNA TGCGCCAGCACCCCCCTACAGGGCTATGGCTACACCTTC.

The rearrangement uses TRBV7-9 and TRBJ1-4; D is unresolved. Trimming stripped 5 bases from V and 8 bases from J, with 18 bases between. Germline V gene data show CDR1 as SEHNR and CDR2 as FQNEAQ (reference sequence). The CDR3 has 15 residues. The CDR3 DNA sequence: TGTGCCAGCAGCCCACTAGGAGAGGTCCGGGAAAAACTGTTTTTT. Encoded protein: CASSPLGEVREKLFF.

This chain links TRBV7-2 with TRBJ1-5; 8 positions agree with TRBD1. The V gene's germline CDR1 is SGHTA and CDR2 FQGNSA. This CDR3 is built from 16 residues. V dropped 5 bases and J dropped 1; count of bases not matched to a gene: 7. The CDR3 here is CASSARGQGSNQPQHF. The CDR3, as DNA: TGTGCCAGCAGCGCCAGGGGGCAGGGGAGCAATCAGCCCCAGCATTTT.

CDR3 nucleotide sequence: TGTGCCAGCAGTTTATCGTACGGGAATGGCTACACCTTC. It specifies CASSLSYGNGYTF. The V and J genes are TRBV27 and TRBJ1-2; D remains unclear. Trimming removed 0 bases at V and 6 bases at J, with 8 bases between. Germline CDR1 and CDR2: MNHEY and SMNVEV (reference sequence). The CDR3 is 13 residues long.